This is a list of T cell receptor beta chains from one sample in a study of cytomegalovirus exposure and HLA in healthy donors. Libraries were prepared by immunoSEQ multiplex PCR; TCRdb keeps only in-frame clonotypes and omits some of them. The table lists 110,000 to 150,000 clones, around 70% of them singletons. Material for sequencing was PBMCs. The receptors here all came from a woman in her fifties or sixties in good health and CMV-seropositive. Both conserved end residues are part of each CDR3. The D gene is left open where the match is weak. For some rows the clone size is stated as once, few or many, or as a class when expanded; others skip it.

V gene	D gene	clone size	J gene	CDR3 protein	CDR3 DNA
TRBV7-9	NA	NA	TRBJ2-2	CASSSGSTNTGELFF	TGTGCCAGCAGCTCGGGGAGCACAAACACCGGGGAGCTGTTTTTT
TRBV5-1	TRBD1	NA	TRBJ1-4	CASSPGQIGNEKLFF	TGCGCCAGCAGCCCGGGACAGATTGGAAATGAAAAACTGTTTTTT
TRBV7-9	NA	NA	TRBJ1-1	CASSPEAEAFF	TGTGCCAGCAGCCCCGAGGCTGAAGCTTTCTTT
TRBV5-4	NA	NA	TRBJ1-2	CASSLVGSLKIYGYTF	TGTGCCAGCAGCTTGGTGGGGAGCCTTAAAATCTATGGCTACACCTTC
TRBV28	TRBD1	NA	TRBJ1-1	CASSAPGQGATEAFF	TGTGCCAGCAGTGCCCCGGGACAGGGGGCCACTGAAGCTTTCTTT
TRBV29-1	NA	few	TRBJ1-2	CSVERPGRPWGYTF	TGCAGCGTTGAAAGACCCGGCAGGCCCTGGGGCTACACCTTC
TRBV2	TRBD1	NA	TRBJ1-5	CASSGQGNQPQHF	TGTGCCAGCAGCGGACAGGGCAATCAGCCCCAGCATTTT
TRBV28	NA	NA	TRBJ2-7	CASSLIPGIYEQYF	TGTGCCAGCAGTTTAATTCCAGGGATCTACGAGCAGTACTTC
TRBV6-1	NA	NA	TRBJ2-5	CAATSGSQTQYF	TGTGCGGCGACTAGTGGCTCGCAGACCCAGTACTTC
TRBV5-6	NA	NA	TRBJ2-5	CASSFGAGQETQYF	TGTGCCAGCAGCTTTGGGGCAGGCCAAGAGACCCAGTACTTC
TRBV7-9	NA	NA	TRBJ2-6	CASSLDGVSGANVLTF	TGTGCCAGCAGCTTAGACGGGGTCTCCGGGGCCAACGTCCTGACTTTC
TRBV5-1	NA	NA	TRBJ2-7	CASSLQEGYEQYF	TGCGCCAGCAGCTTGCAGGAGGGCTACGAGCAGTACTTC
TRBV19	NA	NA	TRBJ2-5	CASSIAFGTRETQYF	TGTGCCAGTAGTATAGCCTTCGGGACTCGGGAGACCCAGTACTTC
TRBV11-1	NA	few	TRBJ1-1	CASSLGGGCEAFF	TGTGCCAGCAGCTTGGGAGGGGGGTGTGAAGCTTTCTTT
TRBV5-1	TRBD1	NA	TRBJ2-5	CASSSPGQETQYF	TGCGCCAGCAGCTCTCCGGGACAGGAGACCCAGTACTTC
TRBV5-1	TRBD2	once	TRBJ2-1	CASSLDASGRAIGEQFF	TGCGCCAGCAGCTTGGATGCTAGCGGGAGGGCCATCGGTGAGCAGTTCTTC